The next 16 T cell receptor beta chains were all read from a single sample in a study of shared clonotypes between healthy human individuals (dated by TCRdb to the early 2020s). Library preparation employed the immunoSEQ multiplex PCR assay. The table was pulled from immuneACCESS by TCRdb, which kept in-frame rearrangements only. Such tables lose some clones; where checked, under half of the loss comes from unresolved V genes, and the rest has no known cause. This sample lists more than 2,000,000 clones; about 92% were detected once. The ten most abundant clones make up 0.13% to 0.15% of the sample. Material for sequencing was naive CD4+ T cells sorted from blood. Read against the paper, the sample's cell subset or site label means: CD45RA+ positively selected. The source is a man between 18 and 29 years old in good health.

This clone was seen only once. In nucleotides, the CDR3 is TGTGCCAGTAGTGACAGGGGAAATGAGCAGTTCTTC. Translated: CASSDRGNEQFF. The chain links TRBV19 to TRBJ2-1; TRBD1 matches 8 bases. CDR1 and CDR2 (germline): LNHDA, SQIVND (reference sequence). The CDR3 loop spans 12 amino acids. With 5 bases clipped from V and 7 bases from J, the junction kept 1 base outside the gene matches. The variable domain in full, completed from reference TRBV19 and TRBJ2-1, reads DGGITQSPKYLFRKEGQNVTLSCEQNLNHDAMYWYRQDPGQGLRLIYYSQIVNDFQKGDIAEGYSVSREKKESFPLTVTSAQKNPTAFYLCASSDRGNEQFFGPGTRLTVL.

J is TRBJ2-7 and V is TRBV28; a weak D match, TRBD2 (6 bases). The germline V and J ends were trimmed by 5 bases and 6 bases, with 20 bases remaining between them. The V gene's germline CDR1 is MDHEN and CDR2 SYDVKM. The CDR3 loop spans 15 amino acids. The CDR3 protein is CASSPEGLNLGEQYF. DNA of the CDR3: TGTGCCAGCAGTCCTGAGGGACTGAACCTAGGCGAGCAGTACTTC. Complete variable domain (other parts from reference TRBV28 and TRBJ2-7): DVKVTQSSRYLVKRTGEKVFLECVQDMDHENMFWYRQDPGLGLRLIYFSYDVKMKEKGDIPEGYSVSREKKERFSLILESASTNQTSMYLCASSPEGLNLGEQYFGPGTRLTVT.

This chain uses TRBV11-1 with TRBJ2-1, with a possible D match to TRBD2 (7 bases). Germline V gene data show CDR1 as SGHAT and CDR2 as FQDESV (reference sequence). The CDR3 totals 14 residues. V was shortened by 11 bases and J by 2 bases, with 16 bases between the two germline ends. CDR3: CAAGEGPTYNEQFF. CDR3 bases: TGTGCCGCAGGGGAGGGTCCCACCTACAATGAGCAGTTCTTC.

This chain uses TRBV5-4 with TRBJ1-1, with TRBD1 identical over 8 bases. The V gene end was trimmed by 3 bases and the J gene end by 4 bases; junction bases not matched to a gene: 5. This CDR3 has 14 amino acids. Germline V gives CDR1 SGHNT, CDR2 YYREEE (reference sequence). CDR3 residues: CASSSQGAVTEAFF. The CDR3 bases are TGTGCCAGCAGCTCGCAGGGGGCGGTCACTGAAGCTTTCTTT.

The CDR3 coding sequence is TGTGCCAGCAGTTACTTATTTGAGCAGTTCTTC. It specifies CASSYLFEQFF. The chain recombines TRBV6-6 with TRBJ2-1; no clear D gene. CDR3 length equals 11 residues. Germline V gene lookup returns CDR1 MNHNY and CDR2 SVGAGI (reference sequence). Between the trimmed V and J ends, which lost 1 base and 9 bases, there was a span of 4 bases.

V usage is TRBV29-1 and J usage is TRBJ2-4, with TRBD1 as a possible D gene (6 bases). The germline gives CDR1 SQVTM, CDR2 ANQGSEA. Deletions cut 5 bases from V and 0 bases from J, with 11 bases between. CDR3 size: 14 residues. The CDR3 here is CSVQGKLAKNIQYF. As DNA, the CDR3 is TGCAGCGTTCAGGGGAAACTAGCCAAAAACATTCAGTACTTC.

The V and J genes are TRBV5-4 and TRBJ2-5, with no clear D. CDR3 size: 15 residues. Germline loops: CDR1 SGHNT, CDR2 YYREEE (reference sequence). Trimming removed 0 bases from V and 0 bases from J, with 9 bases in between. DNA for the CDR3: TGTGCCAGCAGCTTGGACGGCAGCAACCAAGAGACCCAGTACTTC. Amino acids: CASSLDGSNQETQYF.

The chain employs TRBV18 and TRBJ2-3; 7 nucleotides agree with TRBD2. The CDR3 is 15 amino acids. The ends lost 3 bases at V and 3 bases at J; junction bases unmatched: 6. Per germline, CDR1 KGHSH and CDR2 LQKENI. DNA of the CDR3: TGTGCCAGCTCACCCGGGCGGGAGATGACAGATACGCAGTATTTT. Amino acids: CASSPGREMTDTQYF.

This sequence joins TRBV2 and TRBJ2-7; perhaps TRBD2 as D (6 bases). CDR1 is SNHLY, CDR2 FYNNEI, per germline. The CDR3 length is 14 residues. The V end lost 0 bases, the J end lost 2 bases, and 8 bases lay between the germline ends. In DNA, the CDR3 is TGTGCCAGCAGTGAAGCTTCGGGGGCCTACGAGCAGTACTTC. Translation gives CASSEASGAYEQYF.

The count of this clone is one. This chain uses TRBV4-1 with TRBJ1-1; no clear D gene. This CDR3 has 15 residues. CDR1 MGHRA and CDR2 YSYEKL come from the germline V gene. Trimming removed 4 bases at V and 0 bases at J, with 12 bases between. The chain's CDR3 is CASSPGPTMNTEAFF. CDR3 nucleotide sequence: TGCGCCAGCAGCCCCGGACCGACTATGAACACTGAAGCTTTCTTT.

CDR3 DNA sequence: TGTGCCAGCAGTTTAAACAGGGCTGCCACAGATACGCAGTATTTT. Translated: CASSLNRAATDTQYF. The rearrangement uses TRBV28 and TRBJ2-3; tentative D call: TRBD1 (6 bases). Germline V gene data show CDR1 as MDHEN and CDR2 as SYDVKM. With 2 bases removed from V and 2 bases from J, the gap between germline ends came to 11 bases. This CDR3 region has 15 residues.

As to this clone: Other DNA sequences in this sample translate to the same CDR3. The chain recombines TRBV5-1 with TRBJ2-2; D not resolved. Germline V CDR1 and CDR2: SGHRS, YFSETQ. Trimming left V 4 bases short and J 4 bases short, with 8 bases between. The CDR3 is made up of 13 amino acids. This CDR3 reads CASSPRVTGELFF. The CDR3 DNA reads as TGCGCCAGCAGCCCTCGGGTCACCGGGGAGCTGTTTTTT.

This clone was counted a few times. CDR3 nucleotide sequence: TGTGCCAGCAGTGAATGGAACACCAGAGAAGCTTTCTTT. It is translated as CASSEWNTREAFF. The chain uses TRBV6-1 and TRBJ1-1; no clear D. V lost 2 bases and J lost 8, with 12 bases in between. The CDR3 length is 13 residues. From germline, CDR1 is MNHNS and CDR2 SASEGT.

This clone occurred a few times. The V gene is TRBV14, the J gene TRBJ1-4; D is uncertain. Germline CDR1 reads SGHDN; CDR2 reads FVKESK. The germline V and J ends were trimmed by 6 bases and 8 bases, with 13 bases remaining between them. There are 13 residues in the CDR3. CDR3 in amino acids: CASRLSLGEKLFF. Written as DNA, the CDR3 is TGTGCCAGCAGACTGAGCCTCGGGGAAAAACTGTTTTTT.

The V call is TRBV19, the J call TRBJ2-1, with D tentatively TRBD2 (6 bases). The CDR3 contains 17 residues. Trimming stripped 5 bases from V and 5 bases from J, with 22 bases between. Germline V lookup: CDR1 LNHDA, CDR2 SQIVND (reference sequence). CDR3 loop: CASSRYPLAVYDNEQFF. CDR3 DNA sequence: TGTGCCAGTAGTCGATATCCGTTAGCGGTATACGACAATGAGCAGTTCTTC.

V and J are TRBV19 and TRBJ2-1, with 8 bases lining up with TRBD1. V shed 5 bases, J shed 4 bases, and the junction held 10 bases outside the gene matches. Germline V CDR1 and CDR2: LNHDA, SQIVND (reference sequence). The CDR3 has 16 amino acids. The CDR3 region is CASSPDGGTGYNEQFF. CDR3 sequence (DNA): TGTGCCAGTAGTCCAGACGGAGGGACAGGATACAATGAGCAGTTCTTC.